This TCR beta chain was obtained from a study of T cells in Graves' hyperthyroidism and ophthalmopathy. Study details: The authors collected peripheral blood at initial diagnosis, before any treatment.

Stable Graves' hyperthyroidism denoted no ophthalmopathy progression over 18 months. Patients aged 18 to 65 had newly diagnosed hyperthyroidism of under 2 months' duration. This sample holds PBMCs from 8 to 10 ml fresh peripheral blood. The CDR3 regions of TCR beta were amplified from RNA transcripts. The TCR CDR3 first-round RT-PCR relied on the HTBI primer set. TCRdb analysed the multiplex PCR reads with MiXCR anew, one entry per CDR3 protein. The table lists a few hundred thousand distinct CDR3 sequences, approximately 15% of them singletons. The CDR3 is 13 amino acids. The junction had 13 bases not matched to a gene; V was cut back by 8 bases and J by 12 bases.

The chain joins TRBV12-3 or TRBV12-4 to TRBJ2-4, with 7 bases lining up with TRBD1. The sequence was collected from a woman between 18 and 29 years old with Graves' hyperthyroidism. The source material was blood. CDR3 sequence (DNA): TGTGCCAGCTTGGGACAGCCTGGTCGGGGTCAGTACTTC. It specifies CASLGQPGRGQYF.